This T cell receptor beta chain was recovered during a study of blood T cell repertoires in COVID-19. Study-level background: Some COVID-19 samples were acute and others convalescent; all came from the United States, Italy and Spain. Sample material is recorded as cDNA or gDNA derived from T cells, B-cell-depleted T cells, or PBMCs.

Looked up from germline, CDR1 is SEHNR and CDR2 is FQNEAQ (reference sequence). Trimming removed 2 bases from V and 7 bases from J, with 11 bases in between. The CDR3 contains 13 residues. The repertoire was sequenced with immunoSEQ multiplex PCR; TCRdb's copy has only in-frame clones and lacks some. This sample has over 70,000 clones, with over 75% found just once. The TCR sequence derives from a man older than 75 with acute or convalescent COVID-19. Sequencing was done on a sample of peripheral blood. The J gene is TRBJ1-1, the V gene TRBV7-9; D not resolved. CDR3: CASSLIAGFEAFF. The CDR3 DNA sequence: TGTGCCAGCAGCTTAATAGCGGGGTTTGAAGCTTTCTTT.